The rows below give T cell receptor beta chains drawn from one sample of a study of a mutant IDH1 vaccine in newly diagnosed glioma. Antigens for these TCRs are unknown. Measured with immunoSEQ multiplex PCR; TCRdb has only the in-frame clones, and not every one. The repertoire has tens of thousands of clones, roughly 85% of them found once; the top ten carry over 1.5%. The starting material was PBMCs, obtained from a glioma patient whose treatment included an IDH1 peptide vaccine. The receptors were gathered from a middle-aged man with glioma. Both conserved end residues are part of each CDR3. The D gene is left open where the match is weak. Clone size is stated in some rows and not others, as once, few, many or a class when expanded.

j_call d_call v_call clone_size cdr3_nt cdr3_aa
TRBJ2-4 TRBD1 TRBV19 once TGTGCCAGTGCTCAGGGACAGATAAGAAAAAACATTCAGTACTTC CASAQGQIRKNIQYF
TRBJ2-1 - TRBV19 - TGTGCCAGTAGTATAGTAGGACCCAATGAGCAGTTCTTC CASSIVGPNEQFF
TRBJ2-3 TRBD2 TRBV7-2 - TGTGCCAGCAGTAAGACTAGCGGGGCAGATACGCAGTATTTT CASSKTSGADTQYF
TRBJ1-5 - TRBV19 few TGTGCCAGTAGTCCGGGGCATGATTATCAGCCCCAGCATTTT CASSPGHDYQPQHF
TRBJ2-3 TRBD1 TRBV19 - TGTGCCAGTAGTATCGACAGGGGGCGCTCAGATACGCAGTATTTT CASSIDRGRSDTQYF
TRBJ2-7 TRBD2 TRBV29-1 medium-sized TGCAGCGCCTACTTTAGCGGGAGGGCCTACGAGCAGTACTTC CSAYFSGRAYEQYF
TRBJ2-1 - TRBV6-5 - TGTGCCAGCAGTCCTTCACCTTACAATGAGCAGTTCTTC CASSPSPYNEQFF
TRBJ2-1 TRBD2 TRBV29-1 - TGCAGCGCCGAAGGCGGGAGTCCCTACAATGAGCAGTTCTTC CSAEGGSPYNEQFF
TRBJ2-3 - TRBV7-9 few TGTGCCAGCAGCTTGGCGGGACGGACCACAGATACGCAGTATTTT CASSLAGRTTDTQYF
TRBJ1-5 - TRBV15 few TGTGCCACCAGCAGAGATCCCTACCAGGTCCAGCATTTT CATSRDPYQVQHF
TRBJ1-5 - TRBV7-6 - TGTGCCAGCAGCTTAGCGTCAGGGTTGAATCAGCCCCAGCATTTT CASSLASGLNQPQHF
TRBJ2-7 TRBD2 TRBV6-1 once TGTGCCAGCAGTGAAGGACTAGCGGGGATCTACGAGCAGTACTTC CASSEGLAGIYEQYF
TRBJ1-1 - TRBV5-1 - TGCGCCAGCAGCTTGCTTCCGGGGGTGGACACTGAAGCTTTCTTT CASSLLPGVDTEAFF
TRBJ1-5 TRBD1 TRBV15 - TGTGCCACCAGCAGAGCCGTGGCAGGGGGAAATCAGCCCCAGCATTTT CATSRAVAGGNQPQHF
TRBJ2-3 - TRBV6-6 - TGTGCCAGCAGTTCCGGAGATACGCAGTATTTT CASSSGDTQYF
TRBJ2-5 - TRBV7-2 once TGTGCCAGCAGCTTAGGAAGAAAAGAGACCCAGTACTTC CASSLGRKETQYF
TRBJ2-1 - TRBV18 - TGTGCCAGCTCACCAGGGGACTCCGAGCAGTTCTTC CASSPGDSEQFF
TRBJ2-5 TRBD1 TRBV7-2 - TGTGCCAGCAGCTTCGGTGGGACAGTGCGGCGAGAGACCCAGTACTTC CASSFGGTVRRETQYF
TRBJ2-7 - TRBV2 - TGTGCCAGCAGCATCACCCGGGACTTCCTCTACGAGCAGTACTTC CASSITRDFLYEQYF
TRBJ2-7 TRBD2 TRBV11-2 - TGTGCCAGCAGCTTCGGGACTAGCTACGAGCAGTACTTC CASSFGTSYEQYF
TRBJ1-1 - TRBV2 few TGTGCCAGCAACTACAACACTGAAGCTTTCTTT CASNYNTEAFF
TRBJ2-3 - TRBV6-5 - TGTGCCAGCAGTTACGAATGGGAGGGGGGGCAGTATTTT CASSYEWEGGQYF
TRBJ2-7 TRBD1 TRBV15 - TGTGCCACCAGCAGAGATGTGACAGGGGGATCGGGCGAGCAGTACTTC CATSRDVTGGSGEQYF
TRBJ2-2 TRBD2 TRBV7-2 - TGTGCCAGCAGCGCAGGACTAGTCGGCGGGGAGCTGTTTTTT CASSAGLVGGELFF
TRBJ1-4 - TRBV5-1 few TGCGCCAGCTCACAGGGCCCTAATGAAAAACTGTTTTTT CASSQGPNEKLFF
TRBJ2-7 - TRBV11-2 once TGTGCCAGCAGCTTAGATTATTGGAGCTCCTACGAGCAGTACTTC CASSLDYWSSYEQYF
TRBJ2-6 - TRBV27 - TGTGCCAGCAGTGCCGCTAGCGCTATCTCTGGGGCCAACGTCCTGACTTTC CASSAASAISGANVLTF
TRBJ2-1 TRBD2 TRBV9 - TGTGCCAGCAGCGATTGGGGGGGTAGCTCCTACAATGAGCAGTTCTTC CASSDWGGSSYNEQFF
TRBJ2-1 TRBD2 TRBV27 - TGTGCCAGCAGCTTAAGCGGGAGCTCCAACAATGAGCAGTTCTTC CASSLSGSSNNEQFF
TRBJ1-5 - TRBV6-6 - TGTGCCAGCAGTTACCCGGACTCCCGGAATCAGCCCCAGCATTTT CASSYPDSRNQPQHF
TRBJ2-5 - TRBV5-1 - TGCGCCAGCAGTCGGGACTCCCAAGAGACCCAGTACTTC CASSRDSQETQYF
TRBJ2-1 TRBD2 TRBV19 - TGTGCCAGTACCCTGAGGGGCCTAGCGGGAGGCCACAATGAGCAGTTCTTC CASTLRGLAGGHNEQFF
TRBJ2-3 - TRBV7-8 - TGTGCCAGCAGCTTAGGATTAGTAGACACAGATACGCAGTATTTT CASSLGLVDTDTQYF
TRBJ1-2 - TRBV6-5 - TGTGCCAGCAAGGATACCGGTCGGGGGAATGGCTACACCTTC CASKDTGRGNGYTF
TRBJ2-4 - TRBV19 - TGTGCCAGCCGACCGGGTCTAGGGTACATTCAGTACTTC CASRPGLGYIQYF
TRBJ2-3 - TRBV15 once TGTGCCACCACGGCCAGGTACGGGGGTGCAGATACGCAGTATTTT CATTARYGGADTQYF
TRBJ2-1 - TRBV19 - TGTGCCAGTAGTTGGGGGGCAGGCTACAATGAGCAGTTCTTC CASSWGAGYNEQFF
TRBJ2-2 - TRBV15 - TGTGCCACCAGCACCGACCGGGACCGGACCGGGGAGCTGTTTTTT CATSTDRDRTGELFF
TRBJ2-7 TRBD2 TRBV7-2 - TGTGCCAGCAGCTTAGGGACTAGAAGCGCGGTGGACTTC CASSLGTRSAVDF
TRBJ2-7 TRBD1 TRBV11-2 few TGTGCCAGCAGCCCTACCGGGACAGGCTCCTACGAGCAGTACTTC CASSPTGTGSYEQYF
TRBJ2-3 TRBD1 TRBV4-1 - TGCGCCAGCAGCCAAGCCCGGACAGGGGGCGCGGGAGATACGCAGTATTTT CASSQARTGGAGDTQYF
TRBJ2-5 - TRBV18 - TGTGCCAGCTCACCGAAGGAGACCCAGTACTTC CASSPKETQYF
TRBJ2-1 TRBD2 TRBV7-7 - TGTGCCAGCAGCAGTAAGCGGGACGTGTCCTACAATGAGCAGTTCTTC CASSSKRDVSYNEQFF
TRBJ2-5 TRBD2 TRBV7-6 - TGTGCCAGCAGCACCGCGGGAGGGGAAGAGACCCAGTACTTC CASSTAGGEETQYF
TRBJ1-3 - TRBV5-5 - TGTGCCAGCAGCGACGCGGACACCCGTAACACCATATATTTT CASSDADTRNTIYF
TRBJ2-2 - TRBV6-1 few TGTGCCAGCAGTCTGGGAAAAGGCGGGGAGCTGTTTTTT CASSLGKGGELFF
TRBJ2-3 - TRBV11-3 - TGTGCCAGCAGCAGGGACTTCTTAACAGATACGCAGTATTTT CASSRDFLTDTQYF
TRBJ2-7 TRBD2 TRBV9 - TGTGCCAGCAGCGTAGGGCTAGCGGGAGGGCCGAGACACGAGCAGTACTTC CASSVGLAGGPRHEQYF
TRBJ2-2 - TRBV11-2 - TGTGCCAGCAGCTTAGGGGATGGGTTTTCGGTTGGCACCGGGGAGCTGTTTTTT CASSLGDGFSVGTGELFF
TRBJ2-7 - TRBV14 - TGTGCCAGCAGCCCTTGGGATTTCTCCTACGAGCAGTACTTC CASSPWDFSYEQYF
TRBJ2-2 TRBD2 TRBV9 - TGTGCCAGCAGCGCGTATGCTAGCGGGAAGGACACCGGGGAGCTGTTTTTT CASSAYASGKDTGELFF